These 3 T cell receptor beta chains came from one sample sequenced in a study of blood T cells in healthy people across ages. Together with a sample-barcoded 5' primer, a J-beta primer mix was included in a second PCR lasting about 7 to 12 cycles. TCRdb reprocessed the 5' RACE reads with MiXCR, giving one entry per CDR3 protein. The sample records around 1,700,000 distinct CDR3 sequences, 28% being singletons. The sample was blood. Receptors were obtained from a young woman in good health.

The chain uses TRBV10-3 and TRBJ2-5; D gene ambiguous. The V end lost 5 bases, the J end lost 4 bases, and 8 bases lay between the germline ends. Germline V gives CDR1 ENHRY, CDR2 SYGVKD. The CDR3 is 12 amino acids. The DNA for the CDR3 is TGTGCCATCAGTTTCGACGGAGAGACCCAGTACTTC. This codes for CAISFDGETQYF.

Notes on this clonotype: Its ends do not fully match the called genes, so a read error is possible. This chain uses TRBV7-8 with TRBJ2-3, with D perhaps matching TRBD2 (5 bases). This CDR3 is built from 15 residues. Germline V CDR1 and CDR2: SGHVS, FQNEAQ. The CDR3 spells CAGSFRGGPLDTQYF. Here the CDR3 DNA reads TGTGCCGGCAGCTTTCGAGGCGGGCCGCTAGATACGCAGTATTTT.

The CDR3 nucleotides read TGTGCCACCAGTGATTCAGGGGCGAACACTGAAGCTTTCTTT. Its translation: CATSDSGANTEAFF. The gene calls are TRBV24-1 and TRBJ1-1, with D possibly matching TRBD1 (6 bases). The length of the CDR3 is 14 residues. V gave up 2 bases and J gave up 1 base, with 7 bases separating them. Germline CDR1 reads KGHDR; CDR2 reads SFDVKD.